Given below is one TCR beta chain in context. The antigen is unknown. V was clipped by 2 bases and J by 5 bases, with 15 bases between them. Per germline, CDR1 MGHRA and CDR2 YSYEKL. This CDR3 contains 15 residues. Use of 60 Vbeta and 13 Jbeta primers characterized the PCR. The repertoire was sequenced with immunoSEQ multiplex PCR; TCRdb's copy has only in-frame clones and lacks some. The profile shows about 120,000 clones, 81% of them singletons. This sample is part of a study of cytomegalovirus exposure and HLA in healthy donors. The study, taken as a whole, reports: Information on immune exposure was restricted to one variable (CMV serostatus).

The specimen was PBMCs. The TCR sequence derives from a man between 18 and 35 years old in good health and CMV-seropositive. The chain links TRBV4-1 to TRBJ2-5, with D perhaps matching TRBD2 (6 bases). The CDR3 spells CASSQTLLAPETQYF. The CDR3 DNA sequence: TGCGCCAGCAGCCAAACGCTACTAGCTCCGGAGACCCAGTACTTC.